This T cell receptor (beta chain) was captured in a study of read filtering for tumor transcriptome and immune sequencing. Study overall: IR-seq gave about 3.5 to 10.27 million TCR reads per sample; RNA-seq gave roughly 75 to 1,400. Study conclusions and caveats: Single-read clonotypes: about 83% of IR-seq clonotypes (around 3.5% of reads), more than 70% of RNA-seq clonotypes (around 48% of reads). Dropping single-read clonotypes raised IR-seq and RNA-seq shared-clonotype correlation.

This clonotype was seen at least ten times. Its antigen is not known. The library was built from about 400 ng RNA with molecular barcoded adaptors for alpha/delta and beta/gamma chains. A single record per CDR3 protein comes from TCRdb applying MiXCR to the reads. This sample has 100,000 to 150,000 distinct CDR3 sequences, with over 10% found just once. V was cut by 6 bases and J by 2 bases, with 13 bases left in between. The CDR3 contains 14 residues. Germline-derived CDR1 and CDR2 are SGHRS and YFSETQ. At the time of active disease, bone marrow was collected from every patient. Sequencing was carried out using a population of CD138-negative cells sorted from bone marrow. This sequence joins TRBV5-1 and TRBJ2-3; D gene ambiguous. The TCR was taken from a donor aged 40 or over with multiple myeloma. The CDR3, as DNA: TGCGCCAGCAATTCCGCCCGACCCACAGATACGCAGTATTTT. Translation: CASNSARPTDTQYF.